This record looks at one T cell receptor (beta chain) sequence and its context. The antigen is undetermined. Assay execution proceeded at the deep level. Sorted-subset replicate PCRs used roughly 210 ng of genomic DNA. This amount corresponded to 33,000 or so T cell genomes. Authors' analysis steps: Because ImmunoSEQ provided only junction sequences with no quality scores, the filtering differed. Only in-frame clones appear in the TCRdb table, and some are missing; sequencing was by immunoSEQ multiplex PCR. That table supplies the V and J calls and clone size; D and trimming were determined from the DNA. The profile shows approximately 1.9 million clones, just under 95% of them singletons. The data belong to a study of shared clonotypes between healthy human individuals. General study findings and limits: A small donor pool kept down the genetic and exposure-history diversity that was represented.

The CDR3 consists of 14 residues. Germline lookup yields CDR1 SQVTM and CDR2 ANQGSEA. The J segment lost 4 bases and the V segment lost 5 bases, leaving 7 bases of the junction unmatched. Cells designated naive CD8 were CD45RO-negative and were positively selected for CCR7, with terminally differentiated effector memory CD45RA+ cells excluded. Sequencing input: naive CD8+ T cells from PBMCs. This TCR was recovered from a man aged 18 to 30 in good health. Some clones in this sample may be carry-over from other donors' samples. The V and J genes are TRBV29-1 and TRBJ1-2; 10 bases are a match to TRBD1. CDR3 region: CSVRSGQGPYGYTF. The CDR3 DNA reads TGCAGCGTTCGTTCGGGACAGGGGCCCTATGGCTACACCTTC.